A selection of T cell receptor beta chains follows, all from one sample in a study of blood T cell repertoires in COVID-19. Some clones are missing from TCRdb's copy, which holds only in-frame ones; the method was immunoSEQ multiplex PCR. This sample carries fewer than 95,000 clones, approximately 86% of them seen once, and the ten largest clones take approximately 4.4%. Sequencing input: peripheral blood. The receptor set was obtained from a woman older than 75 with acute or convalescent COVID-19. Each CDR3 is given with its conserved first and last residue. D genes are given only for firm matches. Some rows mark clone size as missing; the rest say once, few, many or name a class of expanded clone.

TRBJ2-1 TRBD2 TRBV3-1/TRBV3-2 . CASSRSGGGNEQFF TGTGCCAGCAGCCGCTCCGGGGGGGGCAATGAGCAGTTCTTC
TRBJ2-2 TRBD1 TRBV7-2 few CASSPRQGGTGELFF TGTGCCAGCAGCCCGAGACAGGGTGGCACCGGGGAGCTGTTTTTT
TRBJ2-7 . TRBV7-2 . CASSHPGASYEQYF TGTGCCAGCAGCCATCCAGGTGCCTCCTACGAGCAGTACTTC
TRBJ2-5 TRBD2 TRBV5-1 . CASSLKVGGEETQYF TGCGCCAGCAGCTTGAAGGTGGGAGGGGAAGAGACCCAGTACTTC
TRBJ2-4 . TRBV27 . CASRRTALAKNIQYF TGTGCCAGCAGACGGACAGCACTAGCCAAAAACATTCAGTACTTC
TRBJ2-1 TRBD1 TRBV3-1/TRBV3-2 . CASSQGWTGGYNEQFF TGTGCCAGCAGCCAAGGTTGGACAGGGGGGTACAATGAGCAGTTCTTC
TRBJ2-1 . TRBV27 . CASSTGWREQFF TGTGCCAGCAGTACCGGTTGGAGGGAGCAGTTCTTC
TRBJ2-6 . TRBV30 once CAWKEGSGANVLTF TGTGCCTGGAAAGAGGGCTCTGGGGCCAACGTCCTGACTTTC
TRBJ2-7 . TRBV19 . CASSMGRGSYEQYF TGTGCCAGTAGTATGGGGCGGGGTTCCTACGAGCAGTACTTC
TRBJ1-2 . TRBV7-9 once CASSRPGEYGYTF TGTGCCAGCAGCCGACCAGGGGAATATGGCTACACCTTC
TRBJ1-4 . TRBV15 . CATSSLRTVGHEKLFF TGTGCCACCAGCAGCCTCAGGACAGTGGGACATGAAAAACTGTTTTTT